This passage covers 16 T cell receptor beta chains from one sample sequenced in a study of blood T cell repertoires in COVID-19 (dated by TCRdb to the early 2020s). Library method: the immunoSEQ multiplex PCR assay. TCRdb mirrors the immuneACCESS table, restricted to in-frame sequences. Some clones are absent from its copies; in checked studies, under half trace to an unresolved V gene, and the reason for the others is unknown. The table for this sample lists over 120,000 clones; around 80% of them were counted only once. Clones ranked in the top ten supply about a tenth of the sample. Sequences were obtained from peripheral blood. These TCRs come from a man in his sixties with active or convalescent COVID-19.

The genes are TRBV10-2 and TRBJ2-1, with 11 bases aligning to TRBD2. This CDR3 spans 16 amino acids. CDR1 and CDR2 (germline): WSHSY, SAAADI. V lost 5 bases and J lost 4; bases outside the gene matches: 7. In DNA, the CDR3 is TGCGCCAGCAGTCCCCCGACTAGCGGGGCATACAATGAGCAGTTCTTC. Encoded protein: CASSPPTSGAYNEQFF.

The V gene is TRBV4-1, the J gene TRBJ2-1, with 9 bases fitting TRBD2. Per the germline V gene, CDR1 is MGHRA and CDR2 is YSYEKL. The CDR3 is made up of 18 amino acids. After removal of 1 base from V and 8 bases from J, the junction contained 15 bases not matched to a gene. This CDR3 is CASSQVIKGVAGDHEQFF. The CDR3 coding sequence is TGCGCCAGCAGCCAAGTGATAAAAGGGGTAGCGGGAGACCATGAGCAGTTCTTC.

The chain combines TRBV7-9 with TRBJ1-2, with no clear D. The CDR3 sequence is 15 residues long. CDR1 SEHNR and CDR2 FQNEAQ come from the germline V gene (reference sequence). V was trimmed by 7 bases and J by 2 bases, leaving 17 bases between them. The CDR3 reads CASTIMTHKNYGYTF. Here the CDR3 DNA reads TGTGCCAGCACCATCATGACTCATAAGAACTATGGCTACACCTTC.

The chain recombines TRBV6-5 with TRBJ1-2; weak D call: TRBD1 (6 bases). CDR1 is MNHEY and CDR2 is SVGAGI in the germline V gene. Deletions cut 6 bases from V and 6 bases from J, with 17 bases between. This CDR3 has 14 amino acids. DNA of the CDR3: TGTGCCAGCAGCTCAGCCGGGACAAGGCATGGCTACACCTTC. As protein: CASSSAGTRHGYTF.

The rearrangement joins TRBV14 to TRBJ2-7; the D gene is possibly TRBD2 (6 bases). The germline gives CDR1 SGHDN, CDR2 FVKESK. V gave up 5 bases and J gave up 4 bases, with 12 bases separating them. The CDR3 covers 13 residues. The CDR3 DNA sequence: TGTGCCAGCAGCGTCCAGGCGGGGTACGAGCAGTACGTC. It codes for CASSVQAGYEQYV.

The chain recombines TRBV27 with TRBJ2-1; D is perhaps TRBD1 (5 bases). The CDR3 is 13 residues long. Germline-derived CDR1 and CDR2 are MNHEY and SMNVEV (reference sequence). Trimming took off 3 bases at V and 9 bases at J, with 12 bases between the two ends. CDR3 DNA: TGTGCCAGCAGTTTTCAGGGAACAGGTGAGCAGTTCTTC. Translated, it gives CASSFQGTGEQFF.

CDR3 protein: CASSWDSRVGSGELFF. The CDR3 DNA reads as TGTGCCAGCAGCTGGGACAGCCGGGTAGGCTCCGGGGAGCTGTTTTTT. The gene calls are TRBV5-4 and TRBJ2-2; 7 bases are a match to TRBD1. V lost 3 bases and J lost 6; bases outside the gene matches: 11. Germline CDR1 is SGHNT and CDR2 is YYREEE (reference sequence). This CDR3 spans 16 amino acids.

This clone was found many times. The chain carries TRBV29-1 and TRBJ1-2; D not resolved. Per germline, CDR1 SQVTM and CDR2 ANQGSEA. V dropped 0 bases and J dropped 0 bases, with 11 bases sitting between them. CDR3 length: 15 residues. Written as DNA, the CDR3 is TGCAGCGTTGAAGACCCGGGAACCGCTAACTATGGCTACACCTTC. It yields the protein CSVEDPGTANYGYTF.

This chain connects TRBV15 to TRBJ2-1; D gene uncertain. The V end lost 8 bases, the J end lost 0 bases, and 14 bases lay between the germline ends. This CDR3 is 15 amino acids long. Germline V gene lookup returns CDR1 LNHNV and CDR2 YYDKDF (reference sequence). DNA of the CDR3: TGTGCCACCGCACGCGGCTGGAGCTCCTACAATGAGCAGTTCTTC. It translates to CATARGWSSYNEQFF.

The rearrangement links TRBV6-5 to TRBJ1-1, with D perhaps TRBD1 (5 bases). CDR1 MNHEY and CDR2 SVGAGI come from the germline V gene. The CDR3 runs to 13 residues. The DNA of the CDR3 is TGTTCCACCTCAGGGATCATGAACACTGAAGCTTTCTTT. Its protein is CSTSGIMNTEAFF.

The chain couples TRBV5-1 to TRBJ2-5; 7 nucleotides agree with TRBD2. The CDR3 length is 17 residues. Germline CDR1 reads SGHRS; CDR2 reads YFSETQ. V shed 7 bases, J shed 5 bases, and the junction held 20 bases outside the gene matches. The CDR3 nucleotides are TGCGCCAGCGAGACCTCTAGCGGCCCCATCTCGGGGGAGACCCAGTACTTC. It is translated as CASETSSGPISGETQYF.

The chain couples TRBV7-2 to TRBJ2-2; TRBD2 agrees at 8 bases. Per the germline V gene, CDR1 is SGHTA and CDR2 is FQGNSA. CDR3 length equals 16 residues. The trim removed 5 bases at V and 4 bases at J, leaving 9 bases unmatched. The CDR3 is CASSPGGRAGTGELFF. CDR3 nucleotide sequence: TGTGCCAGCAGCCCGGGAGGGAGGGCGGGCACCGGGGAGCTGTTTTTT.

The CDR3 reads CASSFSALSGNTIYF. CDR3 DNA: TGTGCCAGCAGCTTCAGCGCTCTCTCTGGAAACACCATATATTTT. This chain links TRBV5-8 with TRBJ1-3; D remains unclear. The CDR3 extends over 15 amino acids. With 2 bases removed from V and 0 bases from J, the gap between germline ends came to 9 bases. CDR1 is SGHTS, CDR2 YDEGEE, per germline.

The rearrangement uses TRBV19 and TRBJ2-2; 12 bases fit TRBD2. Germline V gene sequence: CDR1 LNHDA, CDR2 SQIVND (reference sequence). J was trimmed by 0 bases and V by 5 bases; bases with no gene match: 7. There are 18 residues in the CDR3. The CDR3 here is CASSSSGRAGANTGELFF. The CDR3 coding sequence is TGTGCCAGTAGTTCTAGCGGGAGGGCCGGAGCGAACACCGGGGAGCTGTTTTTT. The full variable domain, completed using reference TRBV19 and TRBJ2-2, is DGGITQSPKYLFRKEGQNVTLSCEQNLNHDAMYWYRQDPGQGLRLIYYSQIVNDFQKGDIAEGYSVSREKKESFPLTVTSAQKNPTAFYLCASSSSGRAGANTGELFFGEGSRLTVL.

The rearrangement uses TRBV30 and TRBJ1-5; no definite D call. The germline V gene encodes CDR1 GTSNPN and CDR2 SVGIG (reference sequence). The CDR3 spans 16 residues. V was shortened by 1 base and J by 4 bases, with 17 bases between the two germline ends. The CDR3 is CAWSGKTSDFNQPQHF. In DNA form, the CDR3 reads TGTGCCTGGAGTGGTAAGACCTCAGACTTTAATCAGCCCCAGCATTTT.

The V and J genes are TRBV6-1 and TRBJ2-7; D unresolved. CDR3 length: 15 amino acids. The V end was cut by 1 base, the J end by 7 bases, with 17 bases between. Germline CDR1 is MNHNS and CDR2 is SASEGT. CDR3 protein: CASSEGLYYLSEQYF. Written as DNA, the CDR3 is TGTGCCAGCAGTGAAGGCCTATATTACTTGTCGGAGCAGTACTTC.